This record looks at one TCR beta chain sequence and its context. Germline CDR1 MNHEY, CDR2 SMNVEV (reference sequence). The CDR3 length is 14 residues. The V gene end was trimmed by 3 bases and the J gene end by 4 bases; junction bases not matched to a gene: 4. Some clones are missing from TCRdb's copy, which holds only in-frame ones; the method was immunoSEQ multiplex PCR. The sample consists of approximately 45,000 clones, approximately 89% of them appearing once. The sample originates from a study of T cell changes during pregnancy in multiple sclerosis. This chain joins TRBV27 and TRBJ2-5; TRBD2 matches at 8 bases. The sample was CD8+ T cells from peripheral blood mononuclear cells, taken in the second trimester of pregnancy. This TCR derives from a female donor with multiple sclerosis, enrolled in a pregnancy study. The CDR3 spells CASSFAGGSETQYF. CDR3 DNA: TGTGCCAGCAGTTTCGCGGGGGGTTCAGAGACCCAGTACTTC.